This T cell receptor (beta chain) derives from a study of Epstein–Barr virus B cells in breast cancer (dated by TCRdb to about 2021). Study-wide context: Control T cells were grown by the rapid expansion method using irradiated PBMC feeders, soluble OKT3 and IL-2 roughly 210 U/ml, and were harvested roughly 9-12 days after stimulation. This single-patient case report examined whether EBV+ B cells infiltrating the tumor shape the T-cell receptor repertoire in triple-negative breast cancer.

The CDR3, from cysteine to phenylalanine, totals 13 residues. Just the 39-base CDR3 DNA is kept, in frame starting at base 1. Relative to germline, V is 6 bases shorter and J is 7 bases shorter, with 15 bases between their ends. Based on the germline V gene (reference sequence), the CDR1 and CDR2 sequences are DFQATT and SNEGSKA. Receptor amplification or capture employed 5' RACE. TCR libraries were built from RNA with the SMARTer Human TCR a/b Profiling Kit, capturing full V(D)J regions of both alpha and beta chains. The amplified libraries were purified with AMPure XP beads and were validated on an Agilent 2100 Bioanalyzer using the DNA 1000 Kit. Libraries were sequenced on an Illumina MiSeq with the 600-cycle v3 reagent kit, giving 2 x 300 bp paired-end reads. The authors' pipeline ran thus. Reads were processed using MiXCR and VDJTools, with non-productive clonotypes removed and clonotypes collapsed by CDR3 amino acid sequence before frequencies were recalculated. Matching of CDR3 sequences to the McPAS-TCR database tolerated a Levenshtein distance of 1, and UpSet plots were generated in R using UpSetR. Starting from the raw public reads, TCRdb applied fastp trimming at Q25, assembled clones with MiXCR and retained in-frame beta chains. For every CDR3 protein sequence, its rows merge into one entry that carries the most common genes and DNA. The V and J calls here are based on TCRdb, not the publication. The sample yields under 2,500 distinct CDR3 sequences; about 15% were counted once. Of the sample, about 32% is held by the ten largest clones.

What the study reported, not specific to this receptor: Since all data came from a single patient, described as a first proof of concept, generalization is limited.

RNA was extracted from around 1e5 to 1e6 cultured T cells using RNeasy Micro or Mini kits with on-column DNase digestion included, and the extracted RNA was checked on an Agilent 2100 Bioanalyzer. This clonotype is regarded as medium-sized (0.01 to 0.1%). No cognate antigen has been identified for it. No qualities accompany the bases; no much larger clone lies one base away. The rearrangement combines TRBV20-1 with TRBJ1-4; the D gene is unclear. The source is a woman aged 40 to 50 with triple-negative breast cancer. Sequences were obtained from tumor-infiltrating lymphocytes expanded in culture. CDR3 sequence: CSAPSPGSEKLFF. The DNA sequence is as follows: TGCAGTGCCCCATCCCCGGGGAGTGAAAAACTGTTTTTT.